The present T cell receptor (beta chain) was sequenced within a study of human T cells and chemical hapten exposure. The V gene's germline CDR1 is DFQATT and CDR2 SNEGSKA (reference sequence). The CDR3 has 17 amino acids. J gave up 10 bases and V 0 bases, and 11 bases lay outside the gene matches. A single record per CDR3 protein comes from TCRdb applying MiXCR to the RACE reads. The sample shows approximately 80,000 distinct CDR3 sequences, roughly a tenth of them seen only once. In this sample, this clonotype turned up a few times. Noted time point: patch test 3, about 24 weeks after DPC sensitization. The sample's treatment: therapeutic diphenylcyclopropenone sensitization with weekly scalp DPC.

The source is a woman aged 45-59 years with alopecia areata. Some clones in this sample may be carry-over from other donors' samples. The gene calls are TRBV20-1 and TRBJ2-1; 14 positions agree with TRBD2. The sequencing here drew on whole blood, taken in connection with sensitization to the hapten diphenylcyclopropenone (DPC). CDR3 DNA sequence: TGCAGTGCTAGAGATCCCCTTGGACTAGCGGGAGGAGGCGAGCAGTTCTTC. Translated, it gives CSARDPLGLAGGGEQFF.